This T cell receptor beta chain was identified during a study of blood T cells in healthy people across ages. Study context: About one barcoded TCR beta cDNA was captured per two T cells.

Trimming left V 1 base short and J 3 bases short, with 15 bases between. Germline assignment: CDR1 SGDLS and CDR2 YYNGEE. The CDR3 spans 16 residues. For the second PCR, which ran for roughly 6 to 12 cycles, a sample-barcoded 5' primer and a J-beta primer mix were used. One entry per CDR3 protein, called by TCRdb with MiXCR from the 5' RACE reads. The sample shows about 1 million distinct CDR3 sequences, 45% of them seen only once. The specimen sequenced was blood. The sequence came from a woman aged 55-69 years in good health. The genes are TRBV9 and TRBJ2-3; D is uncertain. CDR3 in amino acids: CASSVRGEFVTDTQYF. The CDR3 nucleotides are TGTGCCAGCAGCGTAAGAGGAGAATTCGTGACAGATACGCAGTATTTT.